These 13 T cell receptor beta chains came from one sample sequenced in a study of cytomegalovirus exposure and HLA in healthy donors. The PCR contained 60 Vbeta and 13 Jbeta primers. Produced via immunoSEQ multiplex PCR; TCRdb's table is partial and in-frame only. This repertoire shows approximately 160,000 clones, over 65% found once; its top ten account for around 3%. Source material: PBMCs. All receptors come from a woman in her 40s in good health and CMV-seropositive.

The gene calls are TRBV7-2 and TRBJ2-5; weak D call: TRBD1 (6 bases). The end of the DNA is better explained by TRBJ2-7, so the J call may be wrong. This CDR3 is built from 14 residues. Looked up from germline, CDR1 is SGHTA and CDR2 is FQGNSA. The CDR3: CASSEGTPGYEQYF. Here the CDR3 DNA reads TGTGCCAGCAGCGAGGGGACACCCGGCTACGAGCAGTACTTC.

This clone was recorded a few times. The CDR3 nucleotides read TGTGCCAGCAGCCTTTACCGGGACAGAGGCACAGATACGCAGTATTTT. This sequence encodes CASSLYRDRGTDTQYF. The gene calls are TRBV5-5 and TRBJ2-3, with 7 bases lining up with TRBD1. J gave up 1 base and V 4 bases, and 9 bases lay outside the gene matches. CDR3 length: 16 amino acids. Germline V gene data show CDR1 as SGHKS and CDR2 as YYEKEE (reference sequence).

The table lists this clone with a few counts. The chain uses TRBV6-5 and TRBJ2-1, with 9 positions matching TRBD2. V lost 7 bases, J lost 1 base, and 5 bases stayed unmatched. This CDR3 has 15 residues. CDR1 MNHEY and CDR2 SVGAGI come from the germline V gene. CDR3 protein: CASTKTSGSYNEQFF. The CDR3 nucleotides are TGTGCCAGCACCAAAACTAGCGGGTCCTACAATGAGCAGTTCTTC.

V is TRBV28 and J is TRBJ2-1; D gene uncertain. The germline V gene encodes CDR1 MDHEN and CDR2 SYDVKM. V dropped 3 bases and J dropped 11 bases, with 8 bases sitting between them. The CDR3 covers 11 residues. The CDR3 sequence: CASSLFFKQFF. CDR3 sequence (DNA): TGTGCCAGCAGTTTGTTTTTTAAGCAGTTCTTC.

J is TRBJ1-6 and V is TRBV4-1; the D gene is possibly TRBD1 (6 bases). Between the trimmed V and J ends, which lost 1 base and 7 bases, there was a span of 11 bases. The CDR3 is 15 residues long. Germline V gene data show CDR1 as MGHRA and CDR2 as YSYEKL. This CDR3 reads CASSQAWTENSPLHF. CDR3 coding DNA: TGCGCCAGCAGCCAAGCTTGGACAGAGAATTCACCCCTCCACTTT.

This clone was seen more than once but under ten times. The chain has TRBV5-1 and TRBJ2-7; D unresolved. This CDR3 region has 11 residues. V shed 4 bases and J shed 6 bases, with 8 bases lying between them. Looked up from germline, CDR1 is SGHRS and CDR2 is YFSETQ. CDR3 sequence: CASSVGGEQYF. CDR3 DNA: TGCGCCAGCAGCGTTGGCGGCGAGCAGTACTTC.

This clone turned up a few times. V and J are TRBV28 and TRBJ2-7, with a weak D call TRBD2 (5 bases). Germline V gene sequence: CDR1 MDHEN, CDR2 SYDVKM. V was pared by 10 bases and J by 1 base, with 14 bases between. The CDR3 is made up of 13 amino acids. The CDR3 reads CATERTGSYEQYF. CDR3 coding DNA: TGTGCCACCGAACGGACGGGGTCCTACGAGCAGTACTTC.

The rearrangement uses TRBV10-3 and TRBJ1-4; D perhaps matches TRBD1 (6 bases). The ends were cut back, 0 bases at V and 6 bases at J, with 20 bases in the middle. The CDR3 length is 18 residues. In germline, CDR1 is ENHRY, CDR2 SYGVKD. The CDR3 coding sequence is TGTGCCATCAGTGAGTCGGTGGGGACATCTAGTGGGTATGAAAAACTGTTTTTT. Its translation is CAISESVGTSSGYEKLFF.

The chain employs TRBV7-3 and TRBJ1-1; 7 bases fit TRBD1. After removal of 5 bases from V and 5 bases from J, the junction contained 8 bases not matched to a gene. The CDR3 is 14 residues long. Germline V gene lookup returns CDR1 SGHTA and CDR2 FQGTGA. CDR3 in DNA: TGTGCCAGCAGCATGACAGGGCTGGGGACTGAAGCTTTCTTT. The encoded protein is CASSMTGLGTEAFF.

The chain is built from TRBV6-5 and TRBJ1-4, with 7 positions matching TRBD1. CDR3 length: 14 residues. Germline V gene sequence: CDR1 MNHEY, CDR2 SVGAGI. Trimming removed 7 bases from V and 4 bases from J; junction bases left unmatched: 6. CDR3 protein: CASTSRDSNEKLFF. CDR3 DNA: TGTGCCAGCACTTCGAGGGACAGTAATGAAAAACTGTTTTTT.

The chain is built from TRBV9 and TRBJ1-4; 8 bases match TRBD1. CDR1 and CDR2 from the germline V gene are SGDLS and YYNGEE. There are 15 residues in the CDR3. Trimming at V came to 4 bases and at J to 3 bases, leaving 5 bases not matched to a gene. CDR3 sequence: CASSPQDRANEKLFF. The DNA of the CDR3 is TGTGCCAGCAGCCCCCAGGACAGGGCTAATGAAAAACTGTTTTTT.

This chain uses TRBV9 with TRBJ1-5; 7 positions match TRBD1. The germline V gene has CDR1 SGDLS and CDR2 YYNGEE. V lost 4 bases and J lost 7; bases outside the gene matches: 8. This CDR3 contains 14 residues. CDR3 in amino acids: CASSLGTEGQPQHF. Written as DNA, the CDR3 is TGTGCCAGCAGCCTTGGGACAGAAGGACAGCCCCAGCATTTT.

For this clone: The same CDR3 is also encoded by other DNA sequences in this sample. The V and J genes are TRBV5-4 and TRBJ1-2; 9 nucleotides agree with TRBD1. Germline assignment: CDR1 SGHNT and CDR2 YYREEE (reference sequence). This CDR3 comprises 14 residues. V shed 4 bases, J shed 2 bases, and the junction held 3 bases outside the gene matches. CDR3 bases: TGTGCCAGCAGCCCGGGACAGGGAAACTATGGCTACACCTTC. It is translated as CASSPGQGNYGYTF.